The subject of this entry is one T cell receptor beta chain. Isolated RNA was reverse transcribed in full, so expressed TCRB transcripts were sequenced. Assay used: immunoSEQ multiplex PCR; TCRdb lists only in-frame clones, some missing. Among around 180,000 clones listed, about 13% were seen once. The CDR3 sequence is 15 residues long. Germline V gene data show CDR1 as SGHVS and CDR2 as FNYEAQ. Trimming removed 0 bases from V and 7 bases from J, with 15 bases in between. CD4+ naive, central memory, regulatory and stem cell-like memory subsets were isolated by sorting on CD45RO/CCR7/CD25/CD127/CD95/CD27. Each sorted population was over 98% pure. This sample was taken from a study of beta chain features in type 1 diabetes.

This receptor was identified in a woman aged 18-30 years in good health. Input material: central memory CD4+ T cells from blood. This sequence joins TRBV7-6 and TRBJ1-2; tentatively, D is TRBD1 (6 bases). The CDR3 loop is CASSLALTGSLGYTF. CDR3 nucleotides: TGTGCCAGCAGCTTAGCCCTTACAGGGAGCCTTGGCTACACCTTC.